Sequencing of this TCR beta chain was carried out in a study of blood T cell repertoires in COVID-19. For the study at large: The origin of the acute and convalescent COVID-19 samples was the United States, Italy and Spain. Sample material is recorded as cDNA or gDNA derived from T cells, B-cell-depleted T cells, or PBMCs.

The germline CDR1 and CDR2 sequences are SEHNR and FQNEAQ (reference sequence). V lost 9 bases, J lost 10 bases, and 10 bases stayed unmatched. The CDR3 has 13 residues. Per the study methods: Estimation of nucleated cell counts relied on the amplification of reference gene primers. Clones were sequenced by immunoSEQ multiplex PCR, and TCRdb holds only the in-frame ones, with some missing. V and J calls and clone size are those listed in that table; D and trimming were worked out from the DNA. Of some 130,000 clones in the sample, 70% to 80% were seen once. The rearrangement links TRBV7-9 to TRBJ1-5, with 9 bases matching TRBD1. This TCR was sampled from a man aged 60 to 75 with acute or convalescent COVID-19. Sequencing used peripheral blood. DNA for the CDR3: TGTGCCAGTGCACCGGGACAGGGATTACCCCAGCATTTT. Protein product: CASAPGQGLPQHF. Full variable domain (missing parts from reference TRBV7-9 and TRBJ1-5): DTGVSQNPRHKITKRGQNVTFRCDPISEHNRLYWYRQTLGQGPEFLTYFQNEAQLEKSRLLSDRFSAERPKGSFSTLEIQRTEQGDSAMYLCASAPGQGLPQHFGDGTRLSIL.